This TCR beta chain was profiled in a study of memory CD4+ T cells and cytomegalovirus serostatus (dated by TCRdb to the late 2010s). About the full investigation: The cohort included 35 or so healthy adults from Belgium, of whom 9 were CMV seropositive and 24 were CMV seronegative. To replicate a published TCR-based CMV serostatus classifier, the researchers sequenced the CD4+ memory TCRbeta repertoires of a Belgian cohort whose cytomegalovirus serostatus was known. The paper as a whole reports these results and caveats: On the Belgian cohort, the classifier based on the original framework reached a median bootstrapped AUC of nearly 0.96, with a 95% CI of 0.76-1.00. Only CD4+CD45RO+ memory cells were sequenced, in contrast to the original study, which included naive and memory CD4+ and CD8+ populations. For predicting CMV serostatus, the median bootstrapped AUC was roughly 0.95 using the original framework and approximately 0.91 using a US-trained random forest. Of around 160 previously reported CMV-associated TCRbeta sequences, approximately 64 appeared in the CD4+ memory repertoires, each in one to five individuals. The results were interpreted as suggesting that the CMV-associated TCR signature is mostly present in the CD4+ memory repertoire.

Single viable CD3+CD4+CD8-CD45RO+ cells were sorted as memory CD4+ T cells on a FACSAria II. To determine CMV serostatus, a Roche Elecsys assay was used that detects serum IgG against CMV pp150, pp28, p38 and p52. Following thawing, total CD4+ T cells were enriched through positive selection using CD4 magnetic microbeads. The samples came from a separate study whose specific focus was interrogating the CD4+ T cell memory repertoire. Peripheral blood mononuclear cells were isolated and cryopreserved according to standard operating procedures, and serum was kept at -80 degrees C. Staining used CD3-PerCP (BW264/56), CD4-APC (RPA-T4), CD45RO-PE (UCHT1) and CD8-Pacific Orange (3B5) antibodies, with Sytox blue excluding non-viable cells. Looking up the germline V gene (reference sequence) yields CDR1 GTSNPN and CDR2 SVGIG. Including the terminal cysteine and phenylalanine, the CDR3 comprises 13 residues. The CDR3 DNA has 39 bases and is translated from base 1. A distance of 7 bases separates the germline ends of V and J, which lose 2 bases and 5 bases respectively.

To note about this clone: Its antigen specificity is not known. Per-base quality was not reported, and no clone a single base away is much larger than it.

Genomic DNA was extracted from sorted cells with the Quick-DNA Microprep Kit. Amplification of TCRbeta DNA was done with the immunoSEQ hsTCRbeta kit, following the protocol from the manufacturer. TCRbeta libraries were sequenced on an Illumina MiSeq instrument. The paper's data handling went like this. After out-of-frame sequences were removed, under 2.5 million distinct TCRbeta sequences remained, averaging around 67,000 per individual. Each individual was scored by the count of 150 to 200 previously reported CMV-associated TCRbeta sequences and the total productive distinct TCRbeta count. A beta-binomial model was reimplemented in Python, and scikit-learn random forests with default parameters were trained on US cohort data. Classifier performance on the Belgian cohort was summarized as median AUC with percentile confidence intervals calculated over 10,000 bootstrap iterations. TCRdb stores this immuneACCESS table with in-frame sequences only. Part of the clones is absent; in the studies checked, under half of the shortfall reflects unresolved V genes, and no reason is known for the rest. V, J and clone size are taken as reported in that table, and D and trimming were inferred from the DNA itself. The sample table lists approximately 88,000 clones, 80% of them with a count of one. In total, the top ten clones hold approximately 4% of the sample.

The clonotype was recovered from an adult in good health and CMV-seropositive. Recombination connected TRBV30 to TRBJ1-6, with no reliable assignment of the D segment. The sample was memory CD4+ T cells from blood. The encoded CDR3 is CAWSPGHNSPLHF. The nucleotide sequence is TGTGCCTGGAGTCCCGGCCATAATTCACCCCTCCACTTT.